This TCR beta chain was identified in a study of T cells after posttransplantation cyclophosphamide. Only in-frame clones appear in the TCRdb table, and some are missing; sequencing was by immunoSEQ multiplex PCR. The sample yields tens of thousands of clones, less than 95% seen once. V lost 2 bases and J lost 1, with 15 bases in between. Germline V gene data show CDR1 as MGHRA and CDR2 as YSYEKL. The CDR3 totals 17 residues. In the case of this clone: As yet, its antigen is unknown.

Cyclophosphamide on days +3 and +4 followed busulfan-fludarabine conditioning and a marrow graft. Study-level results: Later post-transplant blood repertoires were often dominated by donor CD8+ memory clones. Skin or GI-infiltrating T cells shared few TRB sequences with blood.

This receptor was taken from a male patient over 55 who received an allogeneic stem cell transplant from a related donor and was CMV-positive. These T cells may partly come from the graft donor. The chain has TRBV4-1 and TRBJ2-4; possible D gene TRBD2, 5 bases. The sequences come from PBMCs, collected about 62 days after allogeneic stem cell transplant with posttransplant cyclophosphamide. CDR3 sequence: CASSQPRDPGAKNIQYF. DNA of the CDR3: TGCGCCAGCAGCCAACCCCGGGATCCTGGGGCCAAAAACATTCAGTACTTC.